The 8 T cell receptor beta chains below come from one sample, sequenced in a study of T cells in Graves' hyperthyroidism and ophthalmopathy. RNA transcripts yielded amplified TCR beta CDR3 regions. First-round RT-PCR with HTBI primers amplified the TCR CDR3 region. A single record per CDR3 protein comes from TCRdb applying MiXCR to the multiplex PCR reads. Counted here are 450,000 to 550,000 distinct CDR3 sequences, approximately 25% occurring once; the ten biggest clones make up around 10%. The specimen was blood. Receptors were obtained from a woman in her 30s with Graves' ophthalmopathy.

This clonotype showed up many times. The genes are TRBV7-2 and TRBJ1-5, with a possible D match to TRBD1 (5 bases). Germline values: CDR1 SGHTA, CDR2 FQGNSA. The CDR3 loop spans 15 amino acids. Trimming removed 4 bases at V and 0 bases at J, with 10 bases between. CDR3 in DNA: TGTGCCAGCAGCTGGGGGTCCCATAGCAATCAGCCCCAGCATTTT. This gives the protein CASSWGSHSNQPQHF.

Only a few counts were recorded for this clonotype. V usage is TRBV4-1 and J usage is TRBJ2-5; 8 bases align to TRBD2. Germline CDR1 MGHRA, CDR2 YSYEKL. The J segment lost 5 bases and the V segment lost 0 bases, leaving 5 bases of the junction unmatched. This CDR3 has 15 residues. The CDR3 region has the DNA TGCGCCAGCAGCCAAGAGACCGGGGGGGCGGAGACCCAGTACTTC. Amino acid sequence: CASSQETGGAETQYF.

There are many counts of this clonotype. The V gene is TRBV6-1, the J gene TRBJ1-3, with D unclear. The CDR3 has 15 amino acids. The V and J ends lost 6 bases and 0 bases respectively, with 12 bases between them. Germline lookup yields CDR1 MNHNS and CDR2 SASEGT. The CDR3 DNA follows: TGTGCCAGCAGGGCCCCTTTAAGCTCTGGAAACACCATATATTTT. Translation gives CASRAPLSSGNTIYF.

This clonotype was seen at least ten times. The CDR3 reads CASSTGVNQPQHF. The CDR3 region has the DNA TGTGCCAGCAGCACGGGGGTAAATCAGCCCCAGCATTTT. The J gene is TRBJ1-5, the V gene TRBV6-1; possible D gene TRBD1, 5 bases. The germline CDR1 and CDR2 sequences are MNHNS and SASEGT. Trimming stripped 6 bases from V and 4 bases from J, with 10 bases between. There are 13 residues in the CDR3.

This clonotype was recorded at least ten times. The rearrangement uses TRBV6-4 and TRBJ2-5; TRBD1 matches 12 bases. CDR3 length equals 20 residues. CDR1 and CDR2 from the germline V gene are MRHNA and SNTAGT. The V and J ends lost 7 bases and 0 bases, in that order; junction bases with no gene match: 18. The CDR3 DNA sequence: TGTGCCAGCACTTCCCCATCCGGGACAGGGGGCCATAAGTACCAAGAGACCCAGTACTTC. This translates into CASTSPSGTGGHKYQETQYF.

The chain links TRBV6-4 to TRBJ2-7; D assignment may be TRBD1 or TRBD2 (5 bases each). Per germline, CDR1 MRHNA and CDR2 SNTAGT. The V end lost 3 bases, the J end lost 3 bases, and 15 bases lay between the germline ends. The CDR3 extends over 15 amino acids. The CDR3 sequence is CASSDQDGAGYEQYF. CDR3 coding DNA: TGTGCCAGCAGTGATCAGGACGGGGCGGGCTACGAGCAGTACTTC.

The chain combines TRBV29-1 with TRBJ2-7; 7 bases match TRBD1. Germline lookup yields CDR1 SQVTM and CDR2 ANQGSEA. Trimming at V came to 5 bases and at J to 3 bases, leaving 7 bases not matched to a gene. This CDR3 comprises 13 residues. The DNA of the CDR3 is TGCAGCGTTACCCGGGACAGTCTCTACGAGCAGTACTTC. Its protein product is CSVTRDSLYEQYF.

This clonotype showed up many times. The V gene is TRBV28, the J gene TRBJ1-3; TRBD1 agrees at 8 bases. V lost 6 bases and J lost 0; bases outside the gene matches: 13. The CDR3 totals 18 residues. Germline lookup yields CDR1 MDHEN and CDR2 SYDVKM. The CDR3 region has the DNA TGTGCCAGCAGGCCAACCCGGGGACAGGCGGACTCTGGAAACACCATATATTTT. Amino acids: CASRPTRGQADSGNTIYF.